These 22 T cell receptor beta chains were sequenced from one sample in a study of cytomegalovirus exposure and HLA in healthy donors. The PCR had 60 Vbeta and 13 Jbeta primers. Here immunoSEQ multiplex PCR was the method, and the copy in TCRdb shows in-frame clones only, minus some. This repertoire shows 35,000 to 45,000 clones, around 53% found once; its top ten account for roughly 5.5%. Material for sequencing was PBMCs. The receptors come from a man between 60 and 70 years old in good health and CMV-seronegative.

This clone was seen more than once but under ten times. The chain links TRBV5-4 to TRBJ1-5; maybe TRBD1 (5 bases). With 0 bases removed from V and 0 bases from J, the gap between germline ends came to 16 bases. This CDR3 comprises 18 residues. Germline V CDR1 and CDR2: SGHNT, YYREEE (reference sequence). DNA of the CDR3: TGTGCCAGCAGCTTGGACAGGAGATCCTACGATAGCAATCAGCCCCAGCATTTT. Its protein product is CASSLDRRSYDSNQPQHF.

This clone was detected only once. This sequence joins TRBV18 and TRBJ1-2; possible D gene TRBD1, 5 bases. The ends were cut back, 3 bases at V and 6 bases at J, with 14 bases in the middle. This CDR3 has 14 residues. From germline, CDR1 is KGHSH and CDR2 LQKENI. CDR3 sequence reads: CASSPNDRANGYTF. Here the CDR3 DNA reads TGTGCCAGCTCACCCAACGACAGAGCCAATGGCTACACCTTC.

The genes are TRBV6-5 and TRBJ2-7, with D possibly matching TRBD2 (5 bases). Germline loops: CDR1 MNHEY, CDR2 SVGAGI. The CDR3 has 13 residues. The germline V and J ends were trimmed by 0 bases and 4 bases, with 7 bases remaining between them. The CDR3 region is CASSYSRGYEQYF. The CDR3 DNA is TGTGCCAGCAGTTACTCCCGAGGGTACGAGCAGTACTTC.

The rearrangement joins TRBV6-1 to TRBJ2-1, with 14 bases identical to TRBD2. The J segment lost 4 bases and the V segment lost 4 bases, leaving 0 bases of the junction unmatched. The CDR3 totals 15 residues. Germline CDR1 MNHNS, CDR2 SASEGT. CDR3 in amino acids: CASSGLAGGYNEQFF. The CDR3 nucleotides read TGTGCCAGCAGTGGACTAGCGGGAGGGTACAATGAGCAGTTCTTC.

In this sample, this clone turned up a few times. The CDR3 sequence: CASSLAGPGVDTQYF. The CDR3 nucleotides read TGTGCCAGCAGCTTAGCGGGACCGGGAGTTGATACGCAGTATTTT. This chain connects TRBV7-2 to TRBJ2-3, with TRBD2 as a possible D gene (6 bases). The V gene's germline CDR1 is SGHTA and CDR2 FQGNSA. The CDR3 is made up of 15 amino acids. With 0 bases removed from V and 6 bases from J, the gap between germline ends came to 13 bases.

This clone appeared a few times. The chain carries TRBV5-8 and TRBJ1-2; D may be TRBD1 (6 bases). V lost 2 bases and J lost 4, with 21 bases in between. This CDR3 is built from 17 residues. Germline assignment: CDR1 SGHTS and CDR2 YDEGEE. For the CDR3, the DNA is TGTGCCAGCAGCTTAGGGGGTCTAATATCAGGGACCTATGGCTACACCTTC. It translates to CASSLGGLISGTYGYTF. Based on the CDR3 plus reference TRBV5-8 and TRBJ1-2, the full variable domain is EAGVTQSPTHLIKTRGQQATLRCSPISGHTSVYWYQQALGLGLQFLLWYDEGEERNRGNFPPRFSGRQFPNYSSELNVNALELEDSALYLCASSLGGLISGTYGYTFGSGTRLTVV.

CDR3 loop: CASSLSGGRTEAFF. The CDR3 DNA reads as TGTGCCAGCAGTTTATCAGGGGGAAGGACTGAAGCTTTCTTT. The V and J genes are TRBV27 and TRBJ1-1; maybe TRBD1 (6 bases). This CDR3 contains 14 residues. V was trimmed by 0 bases and J by 5 bases, leaving 10 bases between them. Germline-derived CDR1 and CDR2 are MNHEY and SMNVEV (reference sequence).

V usage is TRBV4-2 and J usage is TRBJ2-3, with 9 bases matching TRBD2. CDR1 and CDR2 (germline): LGHNA, YNFKEQ. V lost 4 bases, J lost 4 bases, and 9 bases stayed unmatched. The CDR3 runs 16 residues. CDR3 amino acids: CASSLIAGDGADTQYF. The CDR3 nucleotides are TGTGCCAGCAGCCTGATAGCGGGAGATGGTGCAGATACGCAGTATTTT.

The chain has TRBV4-3 and TRBJ1-2, with 9 nucleotides matching TRBD1. CDR1 LGHNA and CDR2 YSLEER come from the germline V gene. The CDR3 has 14 residues. Trimming cost V 0 bases and J 6 bases; bases outside gene matches: 2. CDR3 in amino acids: CASSQEYRGHGYTF. In DNA form, the CDR3 reads TGCGCCAGCAGCCAAGAATACAGGGGGCATGGCTACACCTTC.

The chain has TRBV15 and TRBJ1-4; possibly TRBD1 for D (5 bases). The CDR3 is 14 residues long. Germline V CDR1 and CDR2: LNHNV, YYDKDF (reference sequence). V was clipped by 0 bases and J by 8 bases, with 10 bases between them. CDR3 residues: CATSRDTSGEKLFF. CDR3 nucleotides: TGTGCCACCAGCAGAGATACGTCAGGGGAAAAACTGTTTTTT.

This clone was seen more than once but under ten times. This chain links TRBV4-2 with TRBJ2-3; TRBD2 is a possible D gene (6 bases). The germline gives CDR1 LGHNA, CDR2 YNFKEQ. Between the trimmed V and J ends, which lost 4 bases and 4 bases, there was a span of 15 bases. The CDR3 contains 15 residues. DNA of the CDR3: TGTGCCAGCAGCCGTACGACGGGAGAGTCAGATACGCAGTATTTT. This translates into CASSRTTGESDTQYF.

This clone was seen only a few times. The V and J genes are TRBV28 and TRBJ2-6; a possible D gene is TRBD2 (5 bases). The CDR3 runs 17 residues. Trimming cost V 4 bases and J 0 bases, with 13 bases left between them. CDR1 MDHEN and CDR2 SYDVKM come from the germline V gene. CDR3 in amino acids: CASSWARDSSGANVLTF. The CDR3 nucleotides are TGTGCCAGCAGTTGGGCCCGGGATAGCTCTGGGGCCAACGTCCTGACTTTC. Full variable domain (remainder filled in from reference TRBV28 and TRBJ2-6): DVKVTQSSRYLVKRTGEKVFLECVQDMDHENMFWYRQDPGLGLRLIYFSYDVKMKEKGDIPEGYSVSREKKERFSLILESASTNQTSMYLCASSWARDSSGANVLTFGAGSRLTVL.

The chain uses TRBV30 and TRBJ1-3; the D is unclear. The CDR3 length is 16 residues. Per the germline V gene, CDR1 is GTSNPN and CDR2 is SVGIG (reference sequence). V was cut by 0 bases and J by 0 bases, with 12 bases left in between. DNA of the CDR3: TGTGCCTGGAGTGTACGAATAACAGACTCTGGAAACACCATATATTTT. Its protein product is CAWSVRITDSGNTIYF.

Notes on this clone: Different DNA sequences within this sample yield the same CDR3. The gene calls are TRBV27 and TRBJ2-7, with TRBD2 as a possible D gene (6 bases). Germline V gene data show CDR1 as MNHEY and CDR2 as SMNVEV (reference sequence). CDR3 size: 14 residues. The V end was cut by 2 bases, the J end by 4 bases, with 12 bases between. Here the CDR3 DNA reads TGTGCCAGCAGTTTAATCGGGAGTAGTTACGAGCAGTACTTC. As protein: CASSLIGSSYEQYF.

The CDR3 loop is CASSRIAGTEAYGYTF. The DNA for the CDR3 is TGTGCCAGCAGTCGTATCGCGGGGACAGAAGCCTATGGCTACACCTTC. The chain recombines TRBV27 with TRBJ1-2, with TRBD1 matching 7 bases. The CDR3 is 16 amino acids. The V gene end was trimmed by 5 bases and the J gene end by 4 bases; junction bases not matched to a gene: 13. Germline CDR1 MNHEY, CDR2 SMNVEV (reference sequence).

In its sample, this clone was seen a few times. V usage is TRBV18 and J usage is TRBJ1-2; 7 bases map to TRBD1. This CDR3 is built from 14 residues. Trimming removed 3 bases from V and 6 bases from J; junction bases left unmatched: 7. Germline values: CDR1 KGHSH, CDR2 LQKENI. The CDR3 reads CASSPSGQPHGYTF. The CDR3 DNA reads as TGTGCCAGCTCACCGTCGGGACAGCCCCATGGCTACACCTTC. The variable domain in full, with the rest retrieved from reference TRBV18 and TRBJ1-2, is NAGVMQNPRHLVRRRGQEARLRCSPMKGHSHVYWYRQLPEEGLKFMVYLQKENIIDESGMPKERFSAEFPKEGPSILRIQQVVRGDSAAYFCASSPSGQPHGYTFGSGTRLTVV.

This clone was found a few times. The CDR3 loop is CASSPPGAAYNEQFF. The CDR3 DNA is TGTGCCAGCTCACCACCGGGAGCTGCGTACAATGAGCAGTTCTTC. The rearrangement uses TRBV18 and TRBJ2-1; possibly TRBD2 for D (5 bases). Trimming shortened V by 0 bases and J by 4 bases, and 10 bases separated the two germline ends. From germline, CDR1 is KGHSH and CDR2 LQKENI. The CDR3 sequence is 15 residues long.

This sequence joins TRBV28 and TRBJ2-7, with D tentatively TRBD2 (6 bases). Germline V CDR1 and CDR2: MDHEN, SYDVKM. Trimming removed 5 bases at V and 7 bases at J, with 15 bases between. This CDR3 has 13 amino acids. The CDR3 DNA follows: TGTGCCAGCAGTCCCAGGACTACCCGGGAGCAGTACTTC. Protein: CASSPRTTREQYF.

CDR3 sequence reads: CASRHSTLREQYF. The CDR3 region has the DNA TGTGCCAGCAGACATTCGACGTTGAGGGAGCAGTACTTC. The V and J genes are TRBV11-2 and TRBJ2-7; D remains unclear. V gave up 6 bases and J gave up 7 bases, with 16 bases separating them. Germline V gives CDR1 SGHAT, CDR2 FQNNGV. The CDR3 is 13 residues long.

V is TRBV4-2 and J is TRBJ2-7; 9 bases are a match to TRBD1. Losses at the gene ends were 1 base for V and 2 bases for J; bases not matched to a gene: 6. Germline assignment: CDR1 LGHNA and CDR2 YNFKEQ. The CDR3 length is 16 residues. The CDR3 sequence is CASSQAGQGSTYEQYF. DNA of the CDR3: TGTGCCAGCAGCCAAGCAGGACAGGGGTCCACCTACGAGCAGTACTTC.

The CDR3 here is CAWSRGTKNIQYF. In DNA form, the CDR3 reads TGTGCCTGGAGTAGGGGGACCAAAAACATTCAGTACTTC. This rearrangement joins TRBV30 to TRBJ2-4; possibly TRBD1 for D (6 bases). Between the trimmed V and J ends, which lost 2 bases and 2 bases, there was a span of 7 bases. Germline CDR1 GTSNPN, CDR2 SVGIG (reference sequence). CDR3 length: 13 amino acids.

Note on this clone: Other DNA variants within this sample encode the same CDR3. The J gene is TRBJ2-1, the V gene TRBV6-4, with 14 bases fitting TRBD2. CDR3 length: 16 residues. Germline lookup yields CDR1 MRHNA and CDR2 SNTAGT. J gave up 6 bases and V 0 bases, and 1 base lay outside the gene matches. The CDR3 bases are TGTGCCAGCAGTGACTCGGGGACTAGCGGGAGCAATGAGCAGTTCTTC. As protein: CASSDSGTSGSNEQFF.